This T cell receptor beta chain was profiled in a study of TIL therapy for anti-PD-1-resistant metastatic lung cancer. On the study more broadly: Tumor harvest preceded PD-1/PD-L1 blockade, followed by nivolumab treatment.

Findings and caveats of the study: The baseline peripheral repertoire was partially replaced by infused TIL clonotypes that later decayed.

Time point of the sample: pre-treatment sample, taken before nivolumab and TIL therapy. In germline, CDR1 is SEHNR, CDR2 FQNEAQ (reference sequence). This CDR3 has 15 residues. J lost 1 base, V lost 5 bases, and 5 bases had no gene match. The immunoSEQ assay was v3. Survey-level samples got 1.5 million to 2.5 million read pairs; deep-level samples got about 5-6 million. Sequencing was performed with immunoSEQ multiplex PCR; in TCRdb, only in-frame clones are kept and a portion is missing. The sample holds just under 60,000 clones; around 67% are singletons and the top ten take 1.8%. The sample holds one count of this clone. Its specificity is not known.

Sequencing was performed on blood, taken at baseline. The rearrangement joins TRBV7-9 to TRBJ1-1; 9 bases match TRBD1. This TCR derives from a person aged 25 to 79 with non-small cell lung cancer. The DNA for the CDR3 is TGTGCCAGCAGCAAAAAGACAGGGGGGAACACTGAAGCTTTCTTT. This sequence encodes CASSKKTGGNTEAFF.